This T cell receptor (beta chain) is drawn from a study of blood T cell repertoires in COVID-19. Germline values: CDR1 LNHDA, CDR2 SQIVND (reference sequence). V was pared by 4 bases and J by 5 bases, with 14 bases between. CDR3 size: 14 residues. Profiling relied on immunoSEQ multiplex PCR, and the TCRdb table lists in-frame clones only, not all of them. The table includes over 300,000 clones, 90% detected once. The sequence was collected from a young man with active or convalescent COVID-19. This chain joins TRBV19 and TRBJ2-5, with D tentatively TRBD2 (7 bases). The sample comprised peripheral blood. The CDR3 DNA is TGTGCCAGTAGTAGCGGGGGCCGGGAGGAGACCCAGTACTTC. It specifies CASSSGGREETQYF.